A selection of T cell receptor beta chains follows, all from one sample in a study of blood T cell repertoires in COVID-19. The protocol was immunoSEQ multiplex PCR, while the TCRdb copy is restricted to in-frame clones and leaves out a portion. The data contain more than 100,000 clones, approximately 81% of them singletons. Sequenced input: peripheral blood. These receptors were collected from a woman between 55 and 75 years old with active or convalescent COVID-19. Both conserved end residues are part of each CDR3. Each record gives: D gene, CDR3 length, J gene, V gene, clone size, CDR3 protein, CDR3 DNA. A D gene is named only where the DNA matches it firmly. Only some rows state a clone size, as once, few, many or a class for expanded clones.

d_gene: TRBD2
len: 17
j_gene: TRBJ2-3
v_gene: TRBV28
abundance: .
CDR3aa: CASSFPGVAGDLDTQYF
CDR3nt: TGTGCCAGCAGTTTCCCTGGGGTAGCGGGAGATCTAGATACGCAGTATTTT

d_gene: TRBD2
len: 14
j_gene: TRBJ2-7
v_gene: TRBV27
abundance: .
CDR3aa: CASSSPGLATEQYF
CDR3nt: TGTGCCAGCAGTTCCCCGGGACTAGCGACCGAGCAGTACTTC

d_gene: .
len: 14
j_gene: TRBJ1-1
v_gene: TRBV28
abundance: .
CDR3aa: CASTPPGERGEAFF
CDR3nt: TGTGCCAGCACCCCACCGGGGGAAAGGGGTGAAGCTTTCTTT

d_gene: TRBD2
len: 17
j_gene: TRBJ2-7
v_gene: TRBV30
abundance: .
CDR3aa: CAWSDPRTSGSRYEQYF
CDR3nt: TGTGCCTGGAGTGACCCCCGGACTAGCGGGAGTCGGTACGAGCAGTACTTC

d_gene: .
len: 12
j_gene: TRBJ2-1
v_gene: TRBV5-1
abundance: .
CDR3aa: CASSWDFNEQFF
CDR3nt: TGCGCCAGCAGCTGGGACTTCAATGAGCAGTTCTTC

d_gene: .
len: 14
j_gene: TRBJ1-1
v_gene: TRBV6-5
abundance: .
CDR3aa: CASSYGQRNTEAFF
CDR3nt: TGTGCCAGCAGTTATGGGCAGAGGAACACTGAAGCTTTCTTT

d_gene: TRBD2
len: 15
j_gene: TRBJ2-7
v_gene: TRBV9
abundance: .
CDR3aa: CASSGSGITGYEQYF
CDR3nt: TGTGCCAGCAGCGGTAGCGGGATAACGGGGTACGAGCAGTACTTC

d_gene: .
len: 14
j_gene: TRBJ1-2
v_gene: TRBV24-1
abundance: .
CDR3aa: CATSDLDINYGYTF
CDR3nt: TGTGCCACCAGTGATTTGGACATTAACTATGGCTACACCTTC

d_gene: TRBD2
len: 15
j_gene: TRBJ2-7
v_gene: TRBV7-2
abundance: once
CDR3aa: CASSSEGTSGSEQYF
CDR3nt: TGTGCCAGCAGCTCTGAGGGGACTAGCGGGAGCGAGCAGTACTTC

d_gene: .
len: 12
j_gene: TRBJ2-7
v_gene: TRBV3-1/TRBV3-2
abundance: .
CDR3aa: CASSQAGPEQYF
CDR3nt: TGTGCCAGCAGCCAAGCCGGTCCCGAGCAGTACTTC

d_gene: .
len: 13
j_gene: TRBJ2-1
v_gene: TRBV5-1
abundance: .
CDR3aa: CASSPEGVGEQFF
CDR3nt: TGCGCCAGCAGCCCTGAGGGGGTAGGTGAGCAGTTCTTC

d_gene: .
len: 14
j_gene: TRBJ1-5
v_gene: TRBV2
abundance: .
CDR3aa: CASSEDQINQPQHF
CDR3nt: TGTGCCAGCAGTGAAGATCAGATCAATCAGCCCCAGCATTTT

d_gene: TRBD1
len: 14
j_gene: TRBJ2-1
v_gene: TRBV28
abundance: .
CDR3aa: CASSWDRGQAEQFF
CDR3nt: TGTGCCAGCAGTTGGGACAGGGGTCAGGCTGAGCAGTTCTTC

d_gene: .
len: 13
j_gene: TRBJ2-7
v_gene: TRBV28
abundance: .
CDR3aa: CASSRTMALEQYF
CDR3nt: TGTGCCAGCAGTCGCACGATGGCCTTGGAGCAGTACTTC